This TCR beta chain was obtained from a study of blood T cell repertoires in COVID-19. Authors' methods: Amplified reference gene primers provided the basis for estimating nucleated cell counts. The method was immunoSEQ multiplex PCR; TCRdb's version includes in-frame clones alone and lacks a portion of them. Clonal size and the V and J genes are those of that table, whereas D and trimming came from the DNA. The table has roughly 250,000 clones, roughly nine tenths seen once. Germline V gene lookup returns CDR1 MNHEY and CDR2 SMNVEV (reference sequence). This CDR3 region has 16 residues. The J segment lost 3 bases and the V segment lost 5 bases, leaving 9 bases of the junction unmatched. This clone was detected once.

Sequenced sample: peripheral blood. The chain couples TRBV27 to TRBJ2-7; 11 bases fit TRBD2. This receptor was obtained from a man in his fifties or sixties who had recovered from COVID-19. The CDR3 here is CASSSGTSGLVYEQYF. CDR3 coding DNA: TGTGCCAGCAGTAGCGGGACTAGCGGCTTAGTCTACGAGCAGTACTTC.